The next 4 T cell receptor beta chains were all read from a single sample in a study of T cell responses to AZD1222 COVID-19 vaccine. Repertoires were generated with immunoSEQ multiplex PCR, while TCRdb's copy carries only in-frame clones and drops some. The sample shows 200,000 or so clones, 93% of them seen only once. Sequencing used peripheral blood, obtained 28 days after the second AZD1222 dose. The receptors here all came from an adult who received the AZD1222 COVID-19 vaccine.

This chain connects TRBV6-5 to TRBJ2-5; 8 bases agree with TRBD1. Trimming removed 6 bases from V and 5 bases from J; junction bases left unmatched: 11. This CDR3 has 15 residues. Germline CDR1 MNHEY, CDR2 SVGAGI. Here the CDR3 reads CASSQNRGVWETQYF. The DNA for the CDR3 is TGTGCCAGCAGCCAAAACAGGGGGGTGTGGGAGACCCAGTACTTC.

This clone has a single count. This rearrangement joins TRBV28 to TRBJ2-7, with 7 bases that match TRBD1. Losses at the gene ends were 10 bases for V and 6 bases for J; bases not matched to a gene: 12. In germline, CDR1 is MDHEN, CDR2 SYDVKM. This CDR3 comprises 13 residues. The CDR3 sequence: CATYRTGLREQYF. The CDR3 bases are TGTGCCACCTACCGGACAGGCCTACGCGAGCAGTACTTC.

The chain combines TRBV7-3 with TRBJ2-5; 7 nucleotides agree with TRBD2. V was pared by 0 bases and J by 4 bases, with 2 bases of the junction left unmatched. CDR1 and CDR2 from the germline V gene are SGHTA and FQGTGA. The CDR3 sequence is 14 residues long. CDR3 nucleotide sequence: TGTGCCAGCAGCTTAACGCGGGGGTCAGAGACCCAGTACTTC. It yields the protein CASSLTRGSETQYF. The full variable domain, with the rest looked up from reference TRBV7-3 and TRBJ2-5, is GAGVSQTPSNKVTEKGKYVELRCDPISGHTALYWYRQSLGQGPEFLIYFQGTGAADDSGLPNDRFFAVRPEGSVSTLKIQRTERGDSAVYLCASSLTRGSETQYFGPGTRLLVL.

This chain uses TRBV18 with TRBJ1-2; 7 bases fit TRBD1. This CDR3 contains 14 residues. J gave up 4 bases and V 3 bases, and 5 bases lay outside the gene matches. Germline V gene data show CDR1 as KGHSH and CDR2 as LQKENI. DNA of the CDR3: TGTGCCAGCTCACCGGGACAGCCTGTCTATGGCTACACCTTC. This codes for CASSPGQPVYGYTF.